Reported below is one T cell receptor beta chain. The junction and the germline gene differ at one end; a read error may be behind it. The repertoire was sequenced with immunoSEQ multiplex PCR; TCRdb's copy has only in-frame clones and lacks some. Among 550,000 to 850,000 clones, about two thirds were seen once, and the ten largest hold under 2%. CDR1 and CDR2 (germline): SEHNR, FQNEAQ (reference sequence). The CDR3 covers 14 residues. The record originates from a study of shared clonotypes between healthy human individuals. The source of this sequence is a woman in her 30s in good health. Sequences were obtained from memory CD4+ T cells sorted from blood. Subset reported: CD45RA-negative fraction. This rearrangement joins TRBV7-9 to TRBJ1-5, with D unclear. The CDR3, as DNA: TGTGTCAGCAGCTTTGGCAGCAGCAATCAGCCCCAGCATTTT. Protein: CVSSFGSSNQPQHF. The whole variable domain, filled in from reference TRBV7-9 and TRBJ1-5, reads DTGVSQNPRHKITKRGQNVTFRCDPISEHNRLYWYRQTLGQGPEFLTYFQNEAQLEKSRLLSDRFSAERPKGSFSTLEIQRTEQGDSAMYLCVSSFGSSNQPQHFGDGTRLSIL.